This T cell receptor (beta chain) was recovered during a study of T cell repertoires in cytomegalovirus infection. Study-wide background: HLA-C-restricted CMV epitopes, recently identified, and well-studied HLA-B-restricted ones were used by the study.

This clonotype came up a few times. What it binds is not known. In TCRdb, the reads were re-called with MiXCR into one record per CDR3 protein. The sample yields hundreds of thousands of distinct CDR3 sequences, around a third seen once. CDR3 length equals 16 residues. CDR1 SEHNR and CDR2 FQNEAQ come from the germline V gene (reference sequence). V was pared by 5 bases and J by 6 bases, with 22 bases between. General observations from the study: Dominating the ex vivo response were TCR beta clonotypes that were CMV-specific and HLA-C-restricted.

Sequenced here: cultured PBMCs, sampled from culture after CMV antigen stimulation. The chain combines TRBV7-9 with TRBJ1-2, with TRBD1 as a possible D gene (6 bases). The sequence derives from a human donor in good health (CMV status not recorded). Some clones in this sample may be carry-over from other donors' samples. This chain's CDR3 is CASSPSARGGLHGYTF. CDR3 bases: TGTGCCAGCAGCCCCAGCGCTAGGGGGGGGTTACATGGCTACACCTTC.